Following are 27 T cell receptor beta chains from one sample sequenced in a study of memory B cells and T cells in multiple sclerosis. TCRdb's table, derived via immunoSEQ multiplex PCR, lists solely in-frame clones and lacks some. The table shows about 15,000 clones, with 69% occurring only once. The sample consisted of memory (CD45RO+) CD4+ T cells from blood. Source of these receptors: a human donor with multiple sclerosis.

The rearrangement uses TRBV30 and TRBJ1-1; 9 bases fit TRBD1. Germline V CDR1 and CDR2: GTSNPN, SVGIG (reference sequence). V lost 3 bases, J lost 3 bases, and 2 bases stayed unmatched. This CDR3 region has 13 residues. The CDR3 here is CAWSRDRDTEAFF. The CDR3 nucleotides are TGTGCCTGGAGCCGGGACAGGGACACTGAAGCTTTCTTT.

This clone was detected a few times. This rearrangement joins TRBV6-5 to TRBJ2-5, with D perhaps TRBD1 (5 bases). Trimming took 5 bases from V and 5 from J, leaving 15 bases between them. There are 14 residues in the CDR3. Germline lookup yields CDR1 MNHEY and CDR2 SVGAGI. CDR3 sequence reads: CASSNPQGRETQYF. Here the CDR3 DNA reads TGTGCCAGCAGTAACCCCCAGGGCCGGGAGACCCAGTACTTC.

This clone was recorded a few times. This chain links TRBV9 with TRBJ1-1; TRBD1 matches 8 bases. Germline CDR1 and CDR2: SGDLS and YYNGEE. The CDR3 contains 13 residues. The J segment lost 4 bases and the V segment lost 4 bases, leaving 3 bases of the junction unmatched. The CDR3 protein is CASSFTGGTEAFF. Here the CDR3 DNA reads TGTGCCAGCAGCTTTACAGGGGGCACTGAAGCTTTCTTT.

The V and J genes are TRBV18 and TRBJ2-5; TRBD1 is a possible D gene (6 bases). The germline V and J ends were trimmed by 5 bases and 4 bases, with 11 bases remaining between them. The germline gives CDR1 KGHSH, CDR2 LQKENI. The CDR3 is 13 amino acids. CDR3 DNA: TGTGCCAGCTCAGCGCAGGGGAGAGAGACCCAGTACTTC. It is translated as CASSAQGRETQYF.

CDR3 nucleotide sequence: TGTGCCAGCAGTTTGACGGGACAGGAGAACAATGAGCAGTTCTTC. Protein sequence: CASSLTGQENNEQFF. The genes are TRBV6-5 and TRBJ2-1; 8 bases match TRBD1. After removal of 4 bases from V and 5 bases from J, the junction contained 7 bases not matched to a gene. CDR1 is MNHEY, CDR2 SVGAGI, per germline. The CDR3 sequence is 15 residues long.

The chain couples TRBV15 to TRBJ2-5, with a weak D call TRBD1 (7 bases). The CDR3 contains 18 residues. The germline V gene encodes CDR1 LNHNV and CDR2 YYDKDF (reference sequence). V shed 1 base and J shed 5 bases, with 23 bases lying between them. The CDR3 reads CATSRGRSGGSPRETQYF. CDR3 DNA sequence: TGTGCCACCAGCAGAGGCCGGTCAGGGGGGTCCCCCAGGGAGACCCAGTACTTC. Full variable domain (remainder filled in from reference TRBV15 and TRBJ2-5): DAMVIQNPRYQVTQFGKPVTLSCSQTLNHNVMYWYQQKSSQAPKLLFHYYDKDFNNEADTPDNFQSRRPNTSFCFLDIRSPGLGDTAMYLCATSRGRSGGSPRETQYFGPGTRLLVL.

The gene calls are TRBV5-1 and TRBJ2-3, with D possibly TRBD2 on 6 matching bases. The CDR3 has 15 residues. The ends were cut back, 1 base at V and 4 bases at J, with 13 bases in the middle. Germline assignment: CDR1 SGHRS and CDR2 YFSETQ. CDR3: CASSLRGLGADTQYF. Written as DNA, the CDR3 is TGCGCCAGCAGCTTGAGGGGACTCGGGGCAGATACGCAGTATTTT.

The chain couples TRBV5-1 to TRBJ2-4, with a tentative D call TRBD2 (6 bases). V lost 4 bases and J lost 7, with 9 bases in between. The CDR3 sequence is 12 residues long. CDR1 and CDR2 from the germline V gene are SGHRS and YFSETQ. In DNA, the CDR3 is TGCGCCAGCAGCGGGGGACTGAACATTCAGTACTTC. Translating it yields CASSGGLNIQYF.

This chain connects TRBV5-7 to TRBJ1-5; 8 bases agree with TRBD1. TRBV5-7 is known as an ORF, though its function is uncertain. This CDR3 comprises 17 residues. V lost 4 bases to trimming and J lost 7 bases; unmatched junction nucleotides: 16. The CDR3 coding sequence is TGTGCCAGCAGCATCTACCGGGACAGGAGATGGGGCCAGCCCCAGCATTTT. It yields the protein CASSIYRDRRWGQPQHF.

As to this clone: A junction end diverges from the germline sequence, so it may reflect a read error. The V call is TRBV7-7, the J call TRBJ2-1; D might be TRBD2 (5 bases). Per germline, CDR1 SSHAT and CDR2 FNYEAQ (reference sequence). The CDR3 has 14 amino acids. CDR3 loop: CASSTSGTYNEQFF. The CDR3 DNA reads TGTGCTAGCAGCACTTCCGGGACCTACAATGAGCAGTTCTTC.

V usage is TRBV18 and J usage is TRBJ2-5; D perhaps matches TRBD1 (5 bases). CDR3 size: 12 residues. V was cut by 3 bases and J by 4 bases, with 6 bases left in between. Germline V gene lookup returns CDR1 KGHSH and CDR2 LQKENI. CDR3 loop: CASSPQGETQYF. The CDR3 coding sequence is TGTGCCAGCTCACCCCAGGGAGAGACCCAGTACTTC.

V gene TRBV29-1 combines with J gene TRBJ2-2; D ambiguous. The CDR3 sequence is 13 residues long. The V end lost 7 bases, the J end lost 2 bases, and 11 bases lay between the germline ends. Germline V gene data show CDR1 as SQVTM and CDR2 as ANQGSEA. The CDR3 loop reads CSATTLNTGELFF. In nucleotides, the CDR3 is TGCAGCGCTACTACCCTCAACACCGGGGAGCTGTTTTTT.

There are a few counts of this clone. The chain combines TRBV15 with TRBJ1-1; no definite D call. The CDR3 length is 14 residues. V gave up 3 bases and J gave up 1 base, with 9 bases separating them. The V gene's germline CDR1 is LNHNV and CDR2 YYDKDF (reference sequence). CDR3 in DNA: TGTGCCACCAGCAGCCTGGGAGGGAACACTGAAGCTTTCTTT. Protein product: CATSSLGGNTEAFF.

The rearrangement links TRBV9 to TRBJ1-1; D ambiguous. V was cut by 0 bases and J by 0 bases, with 3 bases left in between. The CDR3 consists of 13 residues. From germline, CDR1 is SGDLS and CDR2 YYNGEE. CDR3 nucleotides: TGTGCCAGCAGCGTAGATATGAACACTGAAGCTTTCTTT. Its translation: CASSVDMNTEAFF.

V is TRBV6-1 and J is TRBJ2-7; D is ambiguous. This CDR3 is 12 amino acids long. Germline CDR1 and CDR2: MNHNS and SASEGT. The V gene lost 3 bases and the J gene lost 12 bases, with 15 bases spanning the gap. The CDR3, as DNA: TGTGCCAGCAGTGAGGCGACCCCGAGGCTGTACTTC. Translating gives CASSEATPRLYF.

A single count supports this clone. The genes are TRBV29-1 and TRBJ2-5; D possibly corresponds to TRBD1 (6 bases). The end of the DNA aligns better with TRBJ2-7, so the J call may be wrong. Germline-derived CDR1 and CDR2 are SQVTM and ANQGSEA. The CDR3 is 14 residues long. CDR3 amino acids: CSVVTPDRAYEQYF. The CDR3 bases are TGCAGCGTTGTAACCCCGGACAGAGCCTACGAGCAGTACTTC.

V is TRBV5-1 and J is TRBJ1-2; D may be TRBD1 (6 bases). V was shortened by 4 bases and J by 2 bases, with 12 bases between the two germline ends. This CDR3 has 14 residues. Germline CDR1 reads SGHRS; CDR2 reads YFSETQ. The CDR3 region has the DNA TGCGCCAGCAGCCCCCGAGGGGGAAACTATGGCTACACCTTC. Its protein is CASSPRGGNYGYTF.

The chain carries TRBV6-1 and TRBJ1-5, with a tentative D call TRBD1 (5 bases). V was cut by 5 bases and J by 5 bases, with 16 bases left in between. Germline CDR1 is MNHNS and CDR2 is SASEGT. The CDR3 consists of 15 residues. CDR3 amino acids: CASSLTAQRDQPQHF. In DNA form, the CDR3 reads TGTGCCAGCAGTTTGACAGCCCAAAGGGATCAGCCCCAGCATTTT.

The chain joins TRBV10-3 to TRBJ1-2; 8 bases align to TRBD1. Germline CDR1 is ENHRY and CDR2 is SYGVKD. The CDR3 runs 14 residues. V lost 6 bases and J lost 4; bases outside the gene matches: 7. DNA for the CDR3: TGTGCCATCAGGGACAGGGCACGGGGCTATGGCTACACCTTC. Translation: CAIRDRARGYGYTF.

The chain carries TRBV6-5 and TRBJ1-4, with no clear D. V lost 5 bases to trimming and J lost 5 bases, with 12 bases between them. The CDR3 covers 14 residues. CDR1 and CDR2 (germline): MNHEY, SVGAGI. The CDR3 region has the DNA TGTGCCAGCAGTCATCCCTCCAGGAATGAAAAACTGTTTTTT. The encoded protein is CASSHPSRNEKLFF.

V usage is TRBV5-1 and J usage is TRBJ1-1; 8 nucleotides align to TRBD1. Germline CDR1 SGHRS, CDR2 YFSETQ. The CDR3 length is 15 residues. The junction had 6 bases not matched to a gene; V was cut back by 4 bases and J by 1 base. CDR3 sequence: CASSLTGTGNTEAFF. CDR3 in DNA: TGCGCCAGCAGCCTTACCGGGACAGGGAACACTGAAGCTTTCTTT.

The J gene is TRBJ1-1, the V gene TRBV2; TRBD1 aligns across 8 bases. CDR3 length equals 15 residues. Germline V gene sequence: CDR1 SNHLY, CDR2 FYNNEI. After removal of 1 base from V and 4 bases from J, the junction contained 5 bases not matched to a gene. In nucleotides, the CDR3 is TGTGCCAGCAGTGAAGGACAGGGGAGTATCACTGAAGCTTTCTTT. Translation gives CASSEGQGSITEAFF.

This clone has just one count. The chain uses TRBV7-6 and TRBJ1-4, with D possibly matching TRBD1 (5 bases). V dropped 5 bases and J dropped 5 bases, with 27 bases sitting between them. Germline assignment: CDR1 SGHVS and CDR2 FNYEAQ. The CDR3 contains 19 residues. CDR3 sequence: CASSPLEGVRRLPNEKLFF. CDR3 sequence (DNA): TGTGCCAGCAGCCCTCTTGAAGGGGTCAGGCGCTTGCCCAATGAAAAACTGTTTTTT.

The J gene is TRBJ2-3, the V gene TRBV9, with TRBD2 identical over 8 bases. Germline V gene sequence: CDR1 SGDLS, CDR2 YYNGEE. The CDR3 sequence is 15 residues long. Trimming removed 4 bases from V and 3 bases from J; junction bases left unmatched: 7. The CDR3 DNA sequence: TGTGCCAGCAGCTACGACCGGGGGGGGACAGATACGCAGTATTTT. Translating gives CASSYDRGGTDTQYF.

The chain joins TRBV4-2 to TRBJ2-7; D gene ambiguous. The germline V gene encodes CDR1 LGHNA and CDR2 YNFKEQ. The CDR3 runs 17 residues. The ends were cut back, 1 base at V and 0 bases at J, with 16 bases in the middle. For the CDR3, the DNA is TGTGCCAGCAGCCAAGTCGCCACTACTACGCACTCCTACGAGCAGTACTTC. Translated, it gives CASSQVATTTHSYEQYF.

In this sample, this clone turned up once. The chain couples TRBV5-1 to TRBJ2-3, with a weak D call TRBD2 (6 bases). The length of the CDR3 is 16 residues. CDR1 is SGHRS, CDR2 YFSETQ, per germline. Trimming pared 6 bases from V and 1 base from J, leaving 18 bases between. The CDR3 here is CASTLLASGGTDTQYF. In DNA, the CDR3 is TGCGCCAGCACCCTACTAGCTAGTGGGGGCACAGATACGCAGTATTTT.

This clone showed up just a few times. The same CDR3 also results from other DNA sequences found in this sample. The chain employs TRBV29-1 and TRBJ2-5, with D perhaps matching TRBD2 (5 bases). The germline gives CDR1 SQVTM, CDR2 ANQGSEA. Trimming took 6 bases from V and 5 from J, leaving 13 bases between them. This CDR3 has 12 amino acids. DNA of the CDR3: TGCAGCGTCTTACCATCGGGGGAGACCCAGTACTTC. It codes for CSVLPSGETQYF.